This record concerns one T cell receptor (beta chain) sequence. This entry comes from a study of blood T cell repertoires in COVID-19. Study at large: The samples span acute and convalescent COVID-19 from the United States, Italy and Spain. PBMCs, B-cell-depleted T cells, or T cells provided the cDNA or gDNA that made up the material.

Per the study methods: Amplified reference gene primers provided the basis for estimating nucleated cell counts. Method: immunoSEQ multiplex PCR; TCRdb's copy keeps in-frame clones and lacks some. The V and J calls and the clone size are those of that table, but D and trimming were determined from the DNA. The sample includes roughly 100,000 clones, roughly 80% seen only once; the top ten take 20% to 25%. The sample consisted of peripheral blood. This receptor was obtained from a man between 65 and 85 years old with active or convalescent COVID-19.

This CDR3 is CASSFSLGVNYGYTF. CDR3 DNA: TGTGCCAGCAGCTTCAGTCTCGGGGTTAACTATGGCTACACCTTC. This chain uses TRBV7-2 with TRBJ1-2; D is unclear. Germline V gene sequence: CDR1 SGHTA, CDR2 FQGNSA. The CDR3 has 15 residues. The V gene lost 3 bases and the J gene lost 1 base, with 12 bases spanning the gap.